This T cell receptor (beta chain) was sequenced for a study of blood T cells in healthy people across ages. Study-wide results and caveats: TCR beta diversity was tightly associated with the proportion of naive T cells.

The germline gives CDR1 SQVTM, CDR2 ANQGSEA. This CDR3 has 14 amino acids. In the case of this clonotype: Its antigen remains unidentified.

Sample-barcoded 5' priming and a J-beta primer mix drove a second PCR of roughly 6 to 12 cycles. TCRdb ran MiXCR on the 5' RACE reads and lists one entry per CDR3 protein. The sample holds about 1 million distinct CDR3 sequences, roughly a quarter seen once. These records were also assigned to another study, of T cells of mothers and their children. That source reports: The donor cohort consisted of three healthy Caucasian mothers and their six children. In each mother, TCR beta CDR3 reads exceeded 9.5 million; in each child, they numbered approximately 3.3 million.

The chain recombines TRBV29-1 with TRBJ2-5; D is possibly TRBD1 or TRBD2 (5 bases each). The J call is in doubt because the DNA end fits TRBJ2-7 better. The receptor's source is a girl aged 2-9 years in good health. The sequenced sample was blood. CDR3 sequence: CSVTPRDGSYEQYF. The CDR3 bases are TGCAGCGTAACACCCAGGGACGGCTCCTACGAGCAGTACTTC.